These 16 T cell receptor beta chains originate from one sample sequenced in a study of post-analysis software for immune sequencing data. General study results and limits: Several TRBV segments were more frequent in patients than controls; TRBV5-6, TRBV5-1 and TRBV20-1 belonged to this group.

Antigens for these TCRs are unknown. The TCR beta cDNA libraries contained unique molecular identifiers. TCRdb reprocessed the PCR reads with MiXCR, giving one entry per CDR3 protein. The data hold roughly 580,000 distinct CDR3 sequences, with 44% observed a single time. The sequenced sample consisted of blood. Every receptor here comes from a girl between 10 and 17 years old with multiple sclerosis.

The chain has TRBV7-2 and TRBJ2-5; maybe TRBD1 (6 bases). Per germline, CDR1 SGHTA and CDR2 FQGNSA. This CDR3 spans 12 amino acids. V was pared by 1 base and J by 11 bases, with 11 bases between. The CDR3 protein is CASSLDQGKQYF. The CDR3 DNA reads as TGTGCCAGCAGCTTAGATCAGGGGAAGCAGTACTTC.

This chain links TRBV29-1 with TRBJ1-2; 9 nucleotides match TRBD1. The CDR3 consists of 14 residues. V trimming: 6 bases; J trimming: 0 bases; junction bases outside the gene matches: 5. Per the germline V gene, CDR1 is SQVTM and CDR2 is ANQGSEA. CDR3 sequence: CSVGGQGSNYGYTF. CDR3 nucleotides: TGCAGCGTCGGGGGACAGGGTTCTAACTATGGCTACACCTTC.

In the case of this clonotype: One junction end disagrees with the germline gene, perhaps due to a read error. The CDR3 coding sequence is TGTGCCACCAGTGATATAGACTTTCCTACCACAGATACGCGGTATTTT. Its translation is CATSDIDFPTTDTRYF. The chain carries TRBV24-1 and TRBJ2-3; D gene uncertain. CDR3 size: 16 residues. Germline-derived CDR1 and CDR2 are KGHDR and SFDVKD.

The CDR3, as DNA: TGTGCCAGCAGCCCGACTAGCGGGAAAACAGATACGCAGTATTTT. Translation: CASSPTSGKTDTQYF. The chain is built from TRBV3-1 and TRBJ2-3; 11 nucleotides agree with TRBD2. This CDR3 contains 15 residues. Looked up from germline, CDR1 is LGHDT and CDR2 is YNNKEL (reference sequence). Losses at the gene ends were 4 bases for V and 3 bases for J; bases not matched to a gene: 3.

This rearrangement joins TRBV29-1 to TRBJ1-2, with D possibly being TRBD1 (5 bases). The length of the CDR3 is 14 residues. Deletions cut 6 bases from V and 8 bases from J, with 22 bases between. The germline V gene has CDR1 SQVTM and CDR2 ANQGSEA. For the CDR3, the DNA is TGCAGCGTCCCAGAGGGTACAGGCCTCCAGGGCTACACCTTC. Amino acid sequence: CSVPEGTGLQGYTF.

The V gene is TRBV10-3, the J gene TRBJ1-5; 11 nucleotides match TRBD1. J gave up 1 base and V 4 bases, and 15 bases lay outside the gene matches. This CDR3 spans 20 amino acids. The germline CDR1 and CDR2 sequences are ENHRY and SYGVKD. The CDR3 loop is CAISASMGGQGADSNQPQHF. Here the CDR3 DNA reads TGTGCCATCAGTGCCTCAATGGGCGGACAGGGGGCAGACAGCAATCAGCCCCAGCATTTT.

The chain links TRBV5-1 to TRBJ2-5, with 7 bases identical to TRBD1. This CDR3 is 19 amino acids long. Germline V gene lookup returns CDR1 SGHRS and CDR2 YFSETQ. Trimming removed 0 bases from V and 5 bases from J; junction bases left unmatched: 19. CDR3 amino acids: CASSLDLGQSESVMETQYF. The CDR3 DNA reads TGCGCCAGCAGCTTGGATCTGGGACAGTCGGAGTCAGTGATGGAGACCCAGTACTTC.

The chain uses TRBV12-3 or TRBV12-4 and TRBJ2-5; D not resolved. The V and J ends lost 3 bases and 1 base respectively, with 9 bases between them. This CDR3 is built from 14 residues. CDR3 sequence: CASSLEISQETQYF. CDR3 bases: TGTGCCAGCAGTTTGGAGATTTCCCAAGAGACCCAGTACTTC.

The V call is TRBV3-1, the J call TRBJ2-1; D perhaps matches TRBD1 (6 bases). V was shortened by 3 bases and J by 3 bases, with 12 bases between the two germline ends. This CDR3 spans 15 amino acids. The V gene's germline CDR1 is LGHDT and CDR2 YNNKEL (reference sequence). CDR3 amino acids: CASSHRGFLYNEQFF. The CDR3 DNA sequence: TGTGCCAGCAGCCACAGGGGCTTTCTCTACAATGAGCAGTTCTTC.

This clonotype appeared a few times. DNA of the CDR3: TGTGCCAGCAGTGAAGCAGGGTTCTCTGGGGCCAACGTCCTGACTTTC. This translates into CASSEAGFSGANVLTF. This chain uses TRBV6-1 with TRBJ2-6; D not certain. V was pared by 0 bases and J by 0 bases, with 6 bases between. Germline assignment: CDR1 MNHNS and CDR2 SASEGT. The CDR3 totals 16 residues.

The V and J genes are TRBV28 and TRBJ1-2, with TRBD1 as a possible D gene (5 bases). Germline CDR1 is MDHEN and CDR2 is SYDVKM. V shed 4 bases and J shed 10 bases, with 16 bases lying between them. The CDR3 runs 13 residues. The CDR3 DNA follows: TGTGCCAGCAGTTCAGGGAATACCATTGACTACACCTTC. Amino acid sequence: CASSSGNTIDYTF.

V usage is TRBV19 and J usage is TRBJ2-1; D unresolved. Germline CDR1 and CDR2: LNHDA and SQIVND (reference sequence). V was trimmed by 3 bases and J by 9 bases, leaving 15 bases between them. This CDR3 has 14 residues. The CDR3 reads CASSIQYTKGEQFF. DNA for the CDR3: TGTGCCAGTAGTATTCAGTATACAAAGGGTGAGCAGTTCTTC.

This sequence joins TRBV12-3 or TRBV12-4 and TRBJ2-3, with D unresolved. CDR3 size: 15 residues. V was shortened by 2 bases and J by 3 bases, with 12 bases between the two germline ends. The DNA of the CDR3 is TGTGCCAGCAGTTTATCAGCGATGAGAACAGATACGCAGTATTTT. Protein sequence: CASSLSAMRTDTQYF.

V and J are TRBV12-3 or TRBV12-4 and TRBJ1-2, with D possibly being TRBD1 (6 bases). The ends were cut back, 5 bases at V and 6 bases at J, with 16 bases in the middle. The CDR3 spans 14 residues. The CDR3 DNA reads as TGTGCCAGCAGTCTTAGGAGGGGGTCTCATGGCTACACCTTC. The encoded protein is CASSLRRGSHGYTF.

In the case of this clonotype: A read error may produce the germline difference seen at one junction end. Here the CDR3 reads CASSQEDSPDTRYF. The DNA of the CDR3 is TGCGCCAGCAGCCAAGAAGACAGTCCTGATACGCGGTATTTT. J is TRBJ2-3 and V is TRBV4-1; possible D gene TRBD1, 5 bases. CDR3 size: 14 residues. Per the germline V gene, CDR1 is MGHRA and CDR2 is YSYEKL.

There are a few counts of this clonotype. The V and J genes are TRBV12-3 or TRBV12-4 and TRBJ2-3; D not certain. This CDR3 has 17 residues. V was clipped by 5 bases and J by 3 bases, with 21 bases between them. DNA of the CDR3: TGTGCCAGCAGTCCCGGCAAGTGGGTCGGGTATACAGATACGCAGTATTTT. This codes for CASSPGKWVGYTDTQYF.